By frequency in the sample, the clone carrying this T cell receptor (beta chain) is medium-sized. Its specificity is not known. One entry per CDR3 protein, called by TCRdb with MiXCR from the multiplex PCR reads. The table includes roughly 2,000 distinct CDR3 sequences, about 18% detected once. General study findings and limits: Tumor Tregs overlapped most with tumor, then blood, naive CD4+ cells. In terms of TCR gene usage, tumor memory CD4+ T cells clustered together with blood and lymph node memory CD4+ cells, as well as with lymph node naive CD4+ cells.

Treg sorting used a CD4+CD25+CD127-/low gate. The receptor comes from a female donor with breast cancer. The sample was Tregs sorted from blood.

The CDR3 loop reads CASSLRSKGRFGYTF. Written as DNA, the CDR3 is TGTGCCAGCAGTTTGAGGTCCAAGGGAAGGTTTGGCTACACCTTC. This chain uses TRBV12-3 or TRBV12-4 with TRBJ1-2; D gene ambiguous. The CDR3 runs 15 residues. The ends were cut back, 3 bases at V and 7 bases at J, with 18 bases in the middle.